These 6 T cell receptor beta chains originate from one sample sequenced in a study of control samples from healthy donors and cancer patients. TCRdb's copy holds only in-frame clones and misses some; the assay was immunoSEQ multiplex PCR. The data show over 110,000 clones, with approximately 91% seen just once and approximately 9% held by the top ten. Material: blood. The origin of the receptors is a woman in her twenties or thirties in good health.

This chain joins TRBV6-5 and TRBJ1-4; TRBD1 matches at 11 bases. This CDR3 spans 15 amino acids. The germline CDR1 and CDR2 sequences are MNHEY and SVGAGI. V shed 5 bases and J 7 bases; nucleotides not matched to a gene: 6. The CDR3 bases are TGTGCCAGCAGTCCCGGGACAGGGGGACGTGAAAAACTGTTTTTT. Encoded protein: CASSPGTGGREKLFF.

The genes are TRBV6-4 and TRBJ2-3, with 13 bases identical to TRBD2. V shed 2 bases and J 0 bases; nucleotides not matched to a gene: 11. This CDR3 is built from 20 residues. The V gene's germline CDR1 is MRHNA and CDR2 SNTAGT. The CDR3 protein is CASSDPLVPGLAGSTDTQYF. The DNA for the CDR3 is TGTGCCAGCAGTGACCCCCTCGTCCCGGGACTAGCGGGGAGCACAGATACGCAGTATTTT.

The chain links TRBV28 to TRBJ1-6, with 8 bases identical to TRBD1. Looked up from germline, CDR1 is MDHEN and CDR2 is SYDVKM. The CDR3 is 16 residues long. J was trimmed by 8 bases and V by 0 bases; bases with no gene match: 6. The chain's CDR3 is CASSLWTGADYSPLHF. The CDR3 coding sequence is TGTGCCAGCAGTTTATGGACAGGGGCTGACTATTCACCCCTCCACTTT.

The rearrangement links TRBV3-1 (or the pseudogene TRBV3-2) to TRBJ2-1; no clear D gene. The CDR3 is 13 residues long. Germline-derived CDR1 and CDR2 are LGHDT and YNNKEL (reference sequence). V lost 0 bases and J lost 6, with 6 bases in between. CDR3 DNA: TGTGCCAGCAGCCAAGAATCCGTCAATGAGCAGTTCTTC. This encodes CASSQESVNEQFF.

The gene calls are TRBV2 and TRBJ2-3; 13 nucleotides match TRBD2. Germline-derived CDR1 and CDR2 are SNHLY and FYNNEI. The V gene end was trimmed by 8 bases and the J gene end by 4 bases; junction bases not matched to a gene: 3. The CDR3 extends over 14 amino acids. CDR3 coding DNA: TGTGCCAGCGGACTAGCGGGAGTGGCAGATACGCAGTATTTT. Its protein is CASGLAGVADTQYF. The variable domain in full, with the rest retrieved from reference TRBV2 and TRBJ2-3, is EPEVTQTPSHQVTQMGQEVILRCVPISNHLYFYWYRQILGQKVEFLVSFYNNEISEKSEIFDDQFSVERPDGSNFTLKIRSTKLEDSAMYFCASGLAGVADTQYFGPGTRLTVL.

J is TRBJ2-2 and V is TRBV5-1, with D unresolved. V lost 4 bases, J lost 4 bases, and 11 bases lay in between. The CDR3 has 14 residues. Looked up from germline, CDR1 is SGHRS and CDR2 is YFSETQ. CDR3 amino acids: CASSISGSTGELFF. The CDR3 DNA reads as TGCGCCAGCAGCATATCTGGGTCCACCGGGGAGCTGTTTTTT.